Sequencing of this TCR beta chain was carried out in a study of T-cell memory formation after mild COVID-19. 5'RACE with constant-segment primers built TCRalpha and TCRbeta cDNA libraries with UMIs. One entry per CDR3 protein, called by TCRdb with MiXCR from the 5' RACE reads. Of tens of thousands of distinct CDR3 sequences in the sample, about 8% were seen once. This clonotype was counted ten times or more. Trimming cost V 5 bases and J 7 bases, with 15 bases left between them. This CDR3 is built from 14 residues. Germline CDR1 reads LNHDA; CDR2 reads SQIVND (reference sequence). Sequenced: PBMCs or a T cell subset sorted from them (not recorded which). This chain joins TRBV19 and TRBJ1-5; no clear D. This sequence originates from an adult woman who had mild COVID-19 (a few samples of this study predate the infection). Cell type and time point are not known. This chain's CDR3 is CASSPAGRAQPQHF. Written as DNA, the CDR3 is TGTGCCAGTAGTCCTGCTGGGAGGGCCCAGCCCCAGCATTTT. Variable domain in full (rest from reference TRBV19 and TRBJ1-5): DGGITQSPKYLFRKEGQNVTLSCEQNLNHDAMYWYRQDPGQGLRLIYYSQIVNDFQKGDIAEGYSVSREKKESFPLTVTSAQKNPTAFYLCASSPAGRAQPQHFGDGTRLSIL.